This TCR beta chain originates from a study of T-cell memory formation after mild COVID-19. Study-wide results and caveats: CD4+ contracting clones were found mainly in CM and EM, and CD8+ ones in EMRA. Cross-reactive memory appears to have joined, as suggested by some responding clones showing up in pre-infection memory.

Germline V gives CDR1 SGDLS, CDR2 YYNGEE. V gave up 0 bases and J gave up 0 bases, with 17 bases separating them. The CDR3 has 18 amino acids. About this clonotype: Its specificity is unknown.

A 5'RACE reaction primed in the constant segment made cDNA libraries of TCR alpha and TCR beta, and these carried sample barcodes and UMIs. TCRdb re-analysed the 5' RACE reads in MiXCR, keeping a single row per CDR3 protein. This table holds 90,000 to 130,000 distinct CDR3 sequences, 18% found once. This sequence was found in a man between 18 and 35 years old who had mild COVID-19 (a few samples of this study predate the infection). Cell type and time point are not known. The rearrangement uses TRBV9 and TRBJ2-3; TRBD2 is a possible D gene (6 bases). The sequencing input was PBMCs or a T cell subset sorted from them (not recorded which). CDR3 nucleotides: TGTGCCAGCAGCGTAGGGCCGGGGACTTCTCCTAGCACAGATACGCAGTATTTT. It encodes CASSVGPGTSPSTDTQYF.